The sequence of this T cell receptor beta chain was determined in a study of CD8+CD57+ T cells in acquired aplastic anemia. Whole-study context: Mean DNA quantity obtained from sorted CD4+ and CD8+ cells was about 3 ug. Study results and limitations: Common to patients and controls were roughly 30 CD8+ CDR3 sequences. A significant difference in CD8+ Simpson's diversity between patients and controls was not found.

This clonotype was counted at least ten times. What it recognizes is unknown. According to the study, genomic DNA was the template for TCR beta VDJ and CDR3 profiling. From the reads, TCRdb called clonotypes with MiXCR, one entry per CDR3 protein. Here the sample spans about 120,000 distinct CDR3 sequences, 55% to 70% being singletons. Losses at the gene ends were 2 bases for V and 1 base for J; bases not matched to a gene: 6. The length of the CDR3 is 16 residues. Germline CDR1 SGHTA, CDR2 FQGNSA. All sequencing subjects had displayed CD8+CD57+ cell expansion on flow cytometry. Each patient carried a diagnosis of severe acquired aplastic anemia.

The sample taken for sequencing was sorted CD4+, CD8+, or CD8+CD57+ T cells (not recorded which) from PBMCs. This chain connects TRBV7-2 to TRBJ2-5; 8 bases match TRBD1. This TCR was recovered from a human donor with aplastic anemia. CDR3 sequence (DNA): TGTGCCAGCAGCTTAACCGGGACAGGACTCCAAGAGACCCAGTACTTC. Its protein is CASSLTGTGLQETQYF.